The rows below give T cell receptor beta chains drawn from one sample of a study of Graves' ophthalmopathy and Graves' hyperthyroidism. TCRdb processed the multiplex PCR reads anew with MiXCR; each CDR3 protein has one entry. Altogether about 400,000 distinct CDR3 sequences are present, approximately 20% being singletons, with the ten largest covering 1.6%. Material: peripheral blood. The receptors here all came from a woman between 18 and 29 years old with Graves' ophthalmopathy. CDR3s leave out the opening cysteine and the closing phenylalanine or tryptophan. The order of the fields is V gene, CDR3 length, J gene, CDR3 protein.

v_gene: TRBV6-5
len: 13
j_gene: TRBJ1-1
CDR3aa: ASSYSSARNTEAF

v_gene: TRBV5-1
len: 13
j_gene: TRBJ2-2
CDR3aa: ASSLARGATGELF

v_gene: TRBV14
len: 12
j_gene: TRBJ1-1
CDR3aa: ASSQRQGGTEAF

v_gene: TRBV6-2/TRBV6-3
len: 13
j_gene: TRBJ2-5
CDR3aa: ASSPGTGFSETQY

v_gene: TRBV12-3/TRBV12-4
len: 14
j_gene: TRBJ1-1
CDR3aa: ASTYSTGTANTEAF

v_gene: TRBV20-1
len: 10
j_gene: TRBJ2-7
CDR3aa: SARSEGYEQY

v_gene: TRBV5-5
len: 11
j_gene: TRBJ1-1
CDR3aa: ASSFMAGGEAF

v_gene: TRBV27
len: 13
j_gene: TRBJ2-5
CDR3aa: ASRPSRGVGETQY

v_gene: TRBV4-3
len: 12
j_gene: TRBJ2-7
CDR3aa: ASSQDTPPGEQY

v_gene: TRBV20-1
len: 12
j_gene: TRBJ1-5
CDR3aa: SASGRGAHQPQH

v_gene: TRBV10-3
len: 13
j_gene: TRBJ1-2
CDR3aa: AISEPGRANYGYT

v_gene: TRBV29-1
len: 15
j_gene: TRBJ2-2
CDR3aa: SPRTSGRSHGSGELF

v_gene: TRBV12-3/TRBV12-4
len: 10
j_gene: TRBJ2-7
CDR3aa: ASTRTGSEQY

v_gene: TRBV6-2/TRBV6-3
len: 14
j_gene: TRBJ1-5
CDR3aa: ASSYWGEQSNQPQH

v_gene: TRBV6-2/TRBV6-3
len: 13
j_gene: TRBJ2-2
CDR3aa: ASSVGQVNTGELF

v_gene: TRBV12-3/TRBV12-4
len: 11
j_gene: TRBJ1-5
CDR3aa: ASSLLAGQPQH

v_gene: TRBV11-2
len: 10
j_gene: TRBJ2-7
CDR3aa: ASSLANSEQY

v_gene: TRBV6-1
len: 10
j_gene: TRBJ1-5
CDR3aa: ASEGEGQPQH

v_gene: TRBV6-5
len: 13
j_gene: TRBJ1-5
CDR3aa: ASSYQRQGGQPQH

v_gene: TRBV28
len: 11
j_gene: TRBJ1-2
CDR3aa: ASRVDRGNGYT

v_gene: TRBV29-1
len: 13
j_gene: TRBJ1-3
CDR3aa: SVELEGAPGNTIY

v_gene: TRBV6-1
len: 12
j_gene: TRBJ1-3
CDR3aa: ASSPNFSGNTIY

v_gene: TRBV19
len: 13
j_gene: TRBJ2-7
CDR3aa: ASTTAGAGKYEQY

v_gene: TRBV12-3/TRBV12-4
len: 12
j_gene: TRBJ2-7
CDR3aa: ASSLIPLAYEQY

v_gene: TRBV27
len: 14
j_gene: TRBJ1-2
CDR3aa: ASSLSQGEGNYGYT

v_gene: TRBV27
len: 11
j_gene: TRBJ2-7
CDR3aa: ASSRDQVHEQY

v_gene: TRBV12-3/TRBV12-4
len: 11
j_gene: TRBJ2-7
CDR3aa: ASSFRTVHEQY

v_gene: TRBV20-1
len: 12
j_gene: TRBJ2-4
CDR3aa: SAPLTGGRDIQY

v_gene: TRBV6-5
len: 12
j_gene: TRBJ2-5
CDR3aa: ATGQPYGRETQY

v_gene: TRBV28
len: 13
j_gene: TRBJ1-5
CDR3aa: ASSVTGESNQPQH